The 6 T cell receptor beta chains in this list originate from one sample, sequenced in a study of regulatory T cells in long-lasting Graves disease. With iRepertoire HTBI primers and Arm-PCR of CDR3 regions, TCR beta libraries were built. In TCRdb, the multiplex PCR reads were re-called with MiXCR into one record per CDR3 protein. The sample includes hundreds of thousands of distinct CDR3 sequences, under 25% of them seen just once. The time point denotes: persistent/refractory GD, antithyroid drugs over 5 years with positive TRAb. The authors made the TCR library using RNA they extracted from PBMCs. Material: peripheral blood mononuclear cells (PBMCs), obtained when the disease was refractory, from a patient treated with antithyroid drugs. The receptors derive from a female donor with Graves disease.

A few counts support this clonotype. This chain connects TRBV20-1 to TRBJ2-7, with a possible D match to TRBD1 (6 bases). V lost 1 base to trimming and J lost 1 base, with 11 bases between them. CDR1 and CDR2 from the germline V gene are DFQATT and SNEGSKA (reference sequence). The CDR3 contains 14 residues. DNA for the CDR3: TGCAGTGCTAGAGTGACAGGTATATCCTACGAGCAGTACTTC. Protein product: CSARVTGISYEQYF.

There are many counts of this clonotype. The CDR3 region is CATYQPYEQYF. The CDR3 coding sequence is TGTGCCACCTACCAGCCCTACGAGCAGTACTTC. V usage is TRBV28 and J usage is TRBJ2-7; D remains ambiguous. CDR1 and CDR2 (germline): MDHEN, SYDVKM. The CDR3 loop spans 11 amino acids. The V end lost 10 bases, the J end lost 2 bases, and 9 bases lay between the germline ends.

In its sample, this clonotype was seen many times. The CDR3 region is CASSFKDGSYEQYF. The CDR3 coding sequence is TGTGCCAGCAGTTTTAAGGACGGTTCCTACGAGCAGTACTTC. The V call is TRBV27, the J call TRBJ2-7; D unclear. Germline CDR1 is MNHEY and CDR2 is SMNVEV (reference sequence). The germline V and J ends were trimmed by 3 bases and 1 base, with 10 bases remaining between them. There are 14 residues in the CDR3.

This clonotype has more than one count but fewer than ten. The chain combines TRBV20-1 with TRBJ2-7; D ambiguous. CDR1 is DFQATT and CDR2 is SNEGSKA in the germline V gene (reference sequence). The CDR3 loop spans 12 amino acids. Trimming shortened V by 3 bases and J by 9 bases, and 15 bases separated the two germline ends. The CDR3 DNA reads TGCAGTGCTAGGTTTGGGGTCCCGGGGCAGTACTTC. Protein sequence: CSARFGVPGQYF.

Ten or more counts support this clonotype. The J gene is TRBJ2-7, the V gene TRBV2, with TRBD2 as a possible D gene (7 bases). Germline assignment: CDR1 SNHLY and CDR2 FYNNEI. The CDR3 loop spans 16 amino acids. V lost 1 base, J lost 1 base, and 14 bases lay in between. This chain's CDR3 is CASSEGGGPLSYEQYF. The CDR3 DNA reads TGTGCCAGCAGTGAAGGGGGGGGGCCTCTGTCCTACGAGCAGTACTTC.

This clonotype was seen repeatedly, ten times or more. V usage is TRBV12-3 or TRBV12-4 and J usage is TRBJ1-2; TRBD1 is a possible D gene (5 bases). V lost 6 bases to trimming and J lost 12 bases, with 17 bases between them. This CDR3 has 12 residues. The CDR3 DNA follows: TGTGCCAGCAGCCGTTGGGGACCCCGTCACACCTTC. Translating gives CASSRWGPRHTF.